The next 18 T cell receptor beta chains were all read from a single sample in a study of T cells in Graves' hyperthyroidism and ophthalmopathy. Amplified regions were TCR beta CDR3 sequences from RNA transcripts. Researchers ran a first-round RT-PCR on the TCR CDR3 using the HTBI primer set. Using its own MiXCR run on the multiplex PCR reads, TCRdb lists one record per CDR3 protein. The repertoire holds 500,000 to 650,000 distinct CDR3 sequences, with less than 20% as singletons. The specimen sequenced was blood. The receptors stem from a man aged 35-49 years with Graves' ophthalmopathy.

This clonotype was counted only a few times. The genes are TRBV13 and TRBJ1-1; D is uncertain. Germline V gene lookup returns CDR1 PRHDT and CDR2 FYEKMQ (reference sequence). The CDR3 sequence is 11 residues long. V was trimmed by 6 bases and J by 6 bases, leaving 8 bases between them. The CDR3 DNA is TGTGCCAGCAGTTCAGGAGCTGAAGCTTTCTTT. Its protein is CASSSGAEAFF.

A note on this clonotype: With a much larger clone just one base away, this may be a read error. V and J are TRBV30 and TRBJ1-1; the D gene is possibly TRBD1 (5 bases). CDR1 and CDR2 from the germline V gene are GTSNPN and SVGIG (reference sequence). This CDR3 comprises 12 residues. Between the trimmed V and J ends, which lost 0 bases and 4 bases, there was a span of 6 bases. The CDR3 sequence is CAWSVQATEAFF. The CDR3 DNA sequence: TGTGCCTGGAGTGTACAGGCCACTGAAGCTTTCTTT.

This clonotype was seen ten or more times. The chain combines TRBV29-1 with TRBJ2-5; D gene uncertain. CDR3 length: 12 amino acids. The V end was cut by 4 bases, the J end by 1 base, with 7 bases between. The germline V gene encodes CDR1 SQVTM and CDR2 ANQGSEA. As DNA, the CDR3 is TGCAGCGTTGCACGGTCCCAAGAGACCCAGTACTTC. This codes for CSVARSQETQYF.

This clonotype occurred a few times. V is TRBV27 and J is TRBJ2-2, with D unresolved. V gave up 1 base and J gave up 6 bases, with 3 bases separating them. The germline V gene has CDR1 MNHEY and CDR2 SMNVEV (reference sequence). The CDR3 runs to 12 residues. CDR3 in DNA: TGTGCCAGCAGTTTATTGGCCGGGGAGCTGTTTTTT. Amino acid sequence: CASSLLAGELFF.

Only a few counts were recorded for this clonotype. The chain couples TRBV3-1 to TRBJ2-7; D tentatively reads TRBD1 or TRBD2 (5 bases each). The CDR3 has 13 amino acids. The germline V and J ends were trimmed by 0 bases and 6 bases, with 9 bases remaining between them. The germline V gene encodes CDR1 LGHDT and CDR2 YNNKEL (reference sequence). CDR3 coding DNA: TGTGCCAGCAGCCAAGATTTGGGGGTCGAGCAGTACTTC. Its protein product is CASSQDLGVEQYF.

The genes are TRBV19 and TRBJ1-6; 9 bases agree with TRBD1. The CDR3 totals 16 residues. CDR1 is LNHDA, CDR2 SQIVND, per germline (reference sequence). Germline trimming cut 4 bases from V and 5 bases from J; bases unmatched to any gene: 6. In nucleotides, the CDR3 is TGTGCCAGTAGTACCCGACAGGGGGGACATAATTCACCCCTCCACTTT. Amino acids: CASSTRQGGHNSPLHF.

The rearrangement uses TRBV11-2 and TRBJ2-7; D is possibly TRBD2 (6 bases). The CDR3 is made up of 15 amino acids. CDR1 and CDR2 (germline): SGHAT, FQNNGV. The ends were cut back, 5 bases at V and 2 bases at J, with 16 bases in the middle. The CDR3 nucleotides read TGTGCCAGCAGCGAAGAGGCTAGCGCCCCCTACGAGCAGTACTTC. Its translation: CASSEEASAPYEQYF.

This clonotype was detected a few times. The genes are TRBV5-8 and TRBJ2-7, with D possibly being TRBD2 (7 bases). This CDR3 has 15 amino acids. Germline CDR1 and CDR2: SGHTS and YDEGEE. Trimming shortened V by 4 bases and J by 3 bases, and 17 bases separated the two germline ends. CDR3 in DNA: TGTGCCAGCAGCATTAGAGGGGGGGCCATCTACGAGCAGTACTTC. It translates to CASSIRGGAIYEQYF.

The rearrangement links TRBV12-5 to TRBJ2-2, with TRBD2 identical over 11 bases. This CDR3 has 19 residues. Losses at the gene ends were 5 bases for V and 0 bases for J; bases not matched to a gene: 11. CDR1 and CDR2 from the germline V gene are LGHNT and FRNRAP. CDR3: CASGPPDTSGRPNTGELFF. DNA for the CDR3: TGTGCTAGTGGTCCGCCTGACACTAGCGGGAGACCGAACACCGGGGAGCTGTTTTTT.

The V gene is TRBV6-2 or TRBV6-3, the J gene TRBJ1-5; D uncertain. V lost 5 bases, J lost 6 bases, and 11 bases lay in between. Germline V gene lookup returns CDR1 MNHEY and CDR2 SVGEGT. The CDR3 runs to 13 residues. CDR3 DNA: TGTGCCAGCAGTAGGACCACAGCTCAGCCCCAGCATTTT. This encodes CASSRTTAQPQHF.

V is TRBV5-4 and J is TRBJ2-6, with 7 bases fitting TRBD1. The CDR3 has 18 residues. V was clipped by 4 bases and J by 0 bases; unmatched bases: 10. Germline CDR1 reads SGHNT; CDR2 reads YYREEE (reference sequence). In DNA form, the CDR3 reads TGTGCCAGCAGCCCCCCCAGGGGGAAAAGCTCTGGGGCCAACGTCCTGACTTTC. This encodes CASSPPRGKSSGANVLTF.

The chain uses TRBV20-1 and TRBJ1-4, with 11 nucleotides matching TRBD1. The germline gives CDR1 DFQATT, CDR2 SNEGSKA (reference sequence). The CDR3 is 17 amino acids. Germline trimming cut 0 bases from V and 6 bases from J; bases unmatched to any gene: 9. The CDR3 sequence is CSARDPDRGRRDEKLFF. The CDR3 nucleotides read TGCAGTGCTAGAGACCCGGACAGGGGGCGAAGGGATGAAAAACTGTTTTTT.

With regard to this clonotype: This may arise from a read error, as a much more abundant clone is one base away. The chain couples TRBV7-2 to TRBJ2-1; D call uncertain. Germline V lookup: CDR1 SGHTA, CDR2 FQGNSA. CDR3 length: 14 amino acids. The CDR3 spells CVSSLEVFRNEQFF. CDR3 nucleotide sequence: TGTGTCAGCAGCTTAGAGGTTTTCCGGAATGAGCAGTTCTTC.

V gene TRBV10-3 combines with J gene TRBJ2-7, with 7 bases that match TRBD2. With 4 bases clipped from V and 3 bases from J, the junction kept 12 bases outside the gene matches. The CDR3 loop spans 16 amino acids. CDR1 is ENHRY and CDR2 is SYGVKD in the germline V gene. The CDR3 loop is CAISGGSAGRDYEQYF. The DNA for the CDR3 is TGTGCCATCAGTGGCGGGTCCGCGGGGAGGGACTACGAGCAGTACTTC.

This clonotype was seen only a few times. The CDR3 protein is CSAENDRGRYEQFF. The CDR3 DNA sequence: TGCAGCGCCGAGAATGACAGGGGGCGTTATGAGCAGTTCTTC. This chain uses TRBV29-1 with TRBJ2-1; TRBD1 matches 10 bases. V shed 7 bases, J shed 8 bases, and the junction held 11 bases outside the gene matches. Germline lookup yields CDR1 SQVTM and CDR2 ANQGSEA. The CDR3 spans 14 residues.

On this clonotype itself: A read error may produce the germline difference seen at one junction end. The gene calls are TRBV7-2 and TRBJ2-7; no definite D call. CDR3 length: 12 residues. Germline-derived CDR1 and CDR2 are SGHTA and FQGNSA. The CDR3 region is CATLSPYYGQYF. CDR3 DNA sequence: TGTGCCACCCTCTCCCCTTACTACGGGCAGTACTTC.

This clonotype occurred many times. The V gene is TRBV20-1, the J gene TRBJ1-3, with D perhaps matching TRBD1 (5 bases). V shed 2 bases and J shed 4 bases, with 9 bases lying between them. CDR1 and CDR2 from the germline V gene are DFQATT and SNEGSKA (reference sequence). The CDR3 has 13 amino acids. The CDR3 sequence: CSARSRGGNTIYF. The CDR3 region has the DNA TGCAGTGCTAGATCGCGGGGGGGAAACACCATATATTTT.

The chain employs TRBV27 and TRBJ1-5; tentatively, D is TRBD1 (5 bases). The germline V and J ends were trimmed by 5 bases and 7 bases, with 15 bases remaining between them. Germline-derived CDR1 and CDR2 are MNHEY and SMNVEV (reference sequence). The CDR3 spans 14 residues. CDR3 nucleotide sequence: TGTGCCAGCAGTCTGGGACTATCGGCCCAGCCCCAGCATTTT. Amino acids: CASSLGLSAQPQHF.